The 30 T cell receptor beta chains reported below all come from one sample, sequenced in a study of molecular identifiers for immune sequencing clone quantification. TCRdb called the PCR reads again in MiXCR, with one record for every CDR3 protein. There are under 600,000 distinct CDR3 sequences in the sample; over 20% occur only once, and 0.84% lies in the top ten. The specimen was naive CD8+ T cells from blood, with Jurkat cell RNA spiked in. The subset here: FACS-sorted CD8+CD4-CCR7+CD45RA+ naive T cells. The source of these receptors is a human donor in good health. Some libraries in this study had Jurkat cell RNA spiked in.

This clonotype was found a few times. The chain carries TRBV7-2 and TRBJ2-2; 7 nucleotides agree with TRBD2. V trimming: 1 base; J trimming: 6 bases; junction bases outside the gene matches: 11. The CDR3 is 17 residues long. In germline, CDR1 is SGHTA, CDR2 FQGNSA. The DNA for the CDR3 is TGTGCCAGCAGCTTAGTTCGTCGGCGGGAGTTGGCCGGGGAGCTGTTTTTT. Translation gives CASSLVRRRELAGELFF.

The chain joins TRBV6-5 to TRBJ2-2; 11 bases map to TRBD2. The CDR3 contains 15 residues. V lost 6 bases, J lost 5 bases, and 5 bases stayed unmatched. Germline V gives CDR1 MNHEY, CDR2 SVGAGI. The CDR3: CASSLAGGQTGELFF. Written as DNA, the CDR3 is TGTGCCAGCAGCTTAGCGGGAGGGCAAACCGGGGAGCTGTTTTTT.

In this sample, this clonotype turned up a few times. V usage is TRBV6-5 and J usage is TRBJ2-7, with 7 bases fitting TRBD1. V was clipped by 2 bases and J by 3 bases; unmatched bases: 4. The CDR3 sequence is 14 residues long. Germline CDR1 and CDR2: MNHEY and SVGAGI. The CDR3 nucleotides are TGTGCCAGCAGTTACGGGGACAGTCTCTACGAGCAGTACTTC. This sequence encodes CASSYGDSLYEQYF.

This chain uses TRBV11-2 with TRBJ2-3, with D perhaps assigned TRBD1 or TRBD2 (5 bases each). Germline V gene sequence: CDR1 SGHAT, CDR2 FQNNGV. The CDR3 extends over 16 amino acids. Deletions cut 3 bases from V and 4 bases from J, with 17 bases between. This CDR3 reads CASSLGVAGAADTQYF. The CDR3 DNA reads TGTGCCAGCAGCTTGGGGGTAGCCGGGGCGGCAGATACGCAGTATTTT.

V is TRBV7-9 and J is TRBJ2-5, with TRBD2 matching over 8 bases. The germline gives CDR1 SEHNR, CDR2 FQNEAQ (reference sequence). V shed 8 bases and J 2 bases; nucleotides not matched to a gene: 16. This CDR3 has 17 residues. CDR3 residues: CASGTPGREEGQETQYF. CDR3 in DNA: TGTGCCAGCGGAACTCCCGGGCGGGAGGAGGGGCAAGAGACCCAGTACTTC.

This clonotype was found many times. The chain recombines TRBV2 with TRBJ2-7; D not resolved. The CDR3 loop spans 13 amino acids. Trimming removed 6 bases from V and 1 base from J, with 10 bases in between. Per germline, CDR1 SNHLY and CDR2 FYNNEI. CDR3 nucleotide sequence: TGTGCCAGCAGCCAGTCCCGGTCCTACGAGCAGTACTTC. Protein sequence: CASSQSRSYEQYF.

In its sample, this clonotype was seen a few times. The genes are TRBV29-1 and TRBJ2-7, with TRBD2 identical over 7 bases. This CDR3 has 12 amino acids. J gave up 1 base and V 6 bases, and 3 bases lay outside the gene matches. CDR1 and CDR2 (germline): SQVTM, ANQGSEA. CDR3: CSVISGSYEQYF. In DNA, the CDR3 is TGCAGCGTGATTAGCGGGTCCTACGAGCAGTACTTC.

The J gene is TRBJ2-1, the V gene TRBV5-1; D gene uncertain. Trimming took off 2 bases at V and 8 bases at J, with 8 bases between the two ends. This CDR3 contains 12 residues. The germline V gene encodes CDR1 SGHRS and CDR2 YFSETQ. In DNA, the CDR3 is TGCGCCAGCAGCTTTGGAGACCATGAGCAGTTCTTC. Its translation is CASSFGDHEQFF.

This chain links TRBV7-8 with TRBJ2-4; weak D call: TRBD2 (5 bases). The CDR3 is 15 amino acids. Germline V lookup: CDR1 SGHVS, CDR2 FQNEAQ. V lost 5 bases, J lost 3 bases, and 14 bases lay in between. The CDR3 protein is CASSHQTSGKNIQYF. CDR3 DNA sequence: TGTGCCAGCAGCCACCAAACTAGTGGCAAAAACATTCAGTACTTC.

Ten or more counts support this clonotype. The rearrangement joins TRBV20-1 to TRBJ2-7, with 8 bases fitting TRBD1. V trimming: 2 bases; J trimming: 7 bases; junction bases outside the gene matches: 13. Germline-derived CDR1 and CDR2 are DFQATT and SNEGSKA (reference sequence). The CDR3 consists of 15 residues. The CDR3 region has the DNA TGCAGTGCTAGAAGTTGGGGTCAGGGGGCAGGGGAGCAGTACTTC. This translates into CSARSWGQGAGEQYF.

This chain joins TRBV18 and TRBJ1-5; no reliable D call. The V end was cut by 5 bases, the J end by 0 bases, with 14 bases between. The CDR3 is made up of 16 amino acids. Germline assignment: CDR1 KGHSH and CDR2 LQKENI. This CDR3 is CASSITDTNSNQPQHF. Written as DNA, the CDR3 is TGTGCCAGCTCAATAACCGACACGAATAGCAATCAGCCCCAGCATTTT. The full variable domain, rest sourced from reference TRBV18 and TRBJ1-5, is NAGVMQNPRHLVRRRGQEARLRCSPMKGHSHVYWYRQLPEEGLKFMVYLQKENIIDESGMPKERFSAEFPKEGPSILRIQQVVRGDSAAYFCASSITDTNSNQPQHFGDGTRLSIL.

This clonotype occurred many times. This chain joins TRBV29-1 and TRBJ2-1; unclear D gene. This CDR3 has 12 amino acids. Germline assignment: CDR1 SQVTM and CDR2 ANQGSEA. With 4 bases removed from V and 8 bases from J, the gap between germline ends came to 12 bases. In DNA, the CDR3 is TGCAGCGTTGCCGGACCCGTAGATGAGCAGTTCTTC. It yields the protein CSVAGPVDEQFF.

The genes are TRBV20-1 and TRBJ2-1, with 7 bases fitting TRBD1. This CDR3 contains 15 residues. V lost 6 bases and J lost 7; bases outside the gene matches: 15. The germline V gene encodes CDR1 DFQATT and CDR2 SNEGSKA (reference sequence). CDR3 nucleotides: TGCAGTGCGCACGCCCGGGACAGTGGCGGTAATGAGCAGTTCTTC. It codes for CSAHARDSGGNEQFF.

The chain combines TRBV4-3 with TRBJ2-1, with D maybe TRBD1 (6 bases). Germline CDR1 reads LGHNA; CDR2 reads YSLEER. V lost 0 bases to trimming and J lost 4 bases, with 10 bases between them. The CDR3 covers 15 residues. CDR3 DNA sequence: TGCGCCAGCAGCCAAGATGAGGGACAATACAATGAGCAGTTCTTC. As protein: CASSQDEGQYNEQFF.

Concerning this clonotype: This sequence may be a read error, since a much larger clone differs from it by one base. V gene TRBV4-3 combines with J gene TRBJ2-3; no clear D. CDR1 LGHNA and CDR2 YSLEER come from the germline V gene. The V and J ends lost 2 bases and 0 bases respectively, with 9 bases between them. The CDR3 loop spans 15 amino acids. The CDR3 here is CASSQKTRSTDTQYF. The CDR3 coding sequence is TGCGCCAGCAGCCAAAAGACGAGGAGCACAGATACGCAGTATTTT.

The sample holds many counts of this clonotype. The gene calls are TRBV20-1 and TRBJ2-7, with TRBD2 matching 10 bases. The CDR3 extends over 17 amino acids. Per the germline V gene, CDR1 is DFQATT and CDR2 is SNEGSKA (reference sequence). The J segment lost 1 base and the V segment lost 4 bases, leaving 13 bases of the junction unmatched. The CDR3 protein is CSAMGSPAGGPSYEQYF. The CDR3 region has the DNA TGCAGTGCTATGGGGTCCCCAGCGGGGGGGCCGTCCTACGAGCAGTACTTC.

The chain joins TRBV7-9 to TRBJ2-5; D possibly corresponds to TRBD2 (5 bases). The germline V gene has CDR1 SEHNR and CDR2 FQNEAQ (reference sequence). The V end was cut by 5 bases, the J end by 1 base, with 14 bases between. This CDR3 has 15 residues. The CDR3 DNA reads TGTGCCAGCAGCCCAACTAGGGCCCCCCAAGAGACCCAGTACTTC. It is translated as CASSPTRAPQETQYF.

This chain joins TRBV14 and TRBJ2-7, with 13 bases identical to TRBD2. This CDR3 contains 15 residues. CDR1 and CDR2 from the germline V gene are SGHDN and FVKESK. After removal of 3 bases from V and 4 bases from J, the junction contained 3 bases not matched to a gene. The CDR3, as DNA: TGTGCCAGCAGCCAGTTACTAGCGGGAGGGTACGAGCAGTACTTC. This translates into CASSQLLAGGYEQYF.

This clonotype was counted once. This may stem from a read error, because a much larger clone lies one nucleotide away. The V and J genes are TRBV5-8 and TRBJ1-1; D might be TRBD1 (5 bases). Germline assignment: CDR1 SGHTS and CDR2 YDEGEE. The CDR3 is 14 residues long. CDR3 in amino acids: CASSLVWGNTEVFF. CDR3 coding DNA: TGTGCCAGCAGCTTAGTCTGGGGGAACACTGAAGTTTTCTTT.

This clonotype was recorded at least ten times. The chain has TRBV11-2 and TRBJ2-3; D perhaps matches TRBD2 (7 bases). This CDR3 comprises 15 residues. Trimming took off 0 bases at V and 6 bases at J, with 13 bases between the two ends. The germline V gene encodes CDR1 SGHAT and CDR2 FQNNGV. Written as DNA, the CDR3 is TGTGCCAGCAGCTTAGAATGGGGGGGCGGTGATACGCAGTATTTT. Residues: CASSLEWGGGDTQYF.

This clonotype has only a few counts. The V and J genes are TRBV7-6 and TRBJ1-5, with 7 bases fitting TRBD1. Germline V CDR1 and CDR2: SGHVS, FNYEAQ. This CDR3 is 15 amino acids long. Germline trimming cut 5 bases from V and 3 bases from J; bases unmatched to any gene: 7. CDR3 protein: CASSQTTGVNQPQHF. The DNA for the CDR3 is TGTGCCAGCAGCCAAACCACAGGGGTCAATCAGCCCCAGCATTTT. The full variable domain, in which reference TRBV7-6 and TRBJ1-5 provide the parts outside the CDR3, is GAGVSQSPRYKVTKRGQDVALRCDPISGHVSLYWYRQALGQGPEFLTYFNYEAQQDKSGLPNDRFSAERPEGSISTLTIQRTEQRDSAMYRCASSQTTGVNQPQHFGDGTRLSIL.

The rearrangement links TRBV10-1 to TRBJ2-7; D may be TRBD2 (7 bases). The length of the CDR3 is 16 residues. Germline values: CDR1 WNHNN, CDR2 SYGVQD (reference sequence). V gave up 3 bases and J gave up 6 bases, with 21 bases separating them. DNA for the CDR3: TGCGCCAGCAGTGAAGATACCGGGAAGGGGGGGAGCGAGCAGTACTTC. Translated, it gives CASSEDTGKGGSEQYF.

This clonotype was recorded at least ten times. The chain couples TRBV29-1 to TRBJ1-1; 10 positions match TRBD1. CDR3 size: 13 residues. Looked up from germline, CDR1 is SQVTM and CDR2 is ANQGSEA. J was trimmed by 4 bases and V by 6 bases; bases with no gene match: 5. The CDR3: CSVPGQGITEAFF. CDR3 bases: TGCAGCGTACCGGGACAGGGGATCACTGAAGCTTTCTTT. Full variable domain (remainder filled in from reference TRBV29-1 and TRBJ1-1): SAVISQKPSRDICQRGTSLTIQCQVDSQVTMMFWYRQQPGQSLTLIATANQGSEATYESGFVIDKFPISRPNLTFSTLTVSNMSPEDSSIYLCSVPGQGITEAFFGQGTRLTVV.

This chain links TRBV4-3 with TRBJ1-5; D uncertain. Germline CDR1 reads LGHNA; CDR2 reads YSLEER. Trimming removed 0 bases from V and 7 bases from J, with 13 bases in between. There are 15 residues in the CDR3. Written as DNA, the CDR3 is TGCGCCAGCAGCCAAGATGTGGGGTACAACCAGCCCCAGCATTTT. As protein: CASSQDVGYNQPQHF.

V is TRBV3-1 and J is TRBJ2-6, with D maybe TRBD1 (6 bases). The CDR3 has 16 amino acids. Germline CDR1 and CDR2: LGHDT and YNNKEL (reference sequence). With 4 bases removed from V and 2 bases from J, the gap between germline ends came to 12 bases. The CDR3 region is CASSPDRTAGANVLTF. The DNA for the CDR3 is TGTGCCAGCAGCCCCGACCGGACAGCTGGGGCCAACGTCCTGACTTTC.

The chain is built from TRBV19 and TRBJ1-1; D may be TRBD1 (6 bases). Germline V lookup: CDR1 LNHDA, CDR2 SQIVND (reference sequence). There are 14 residues in the CDR3. V lost 1 base to trimming and J lost 1 base, with 7 bases between them. The CDR3: CASSIGGQNTEAFF. The CDR3 region has the DNA TGTGCCAGTAGTATAGGGGGGCAGAACACTGAAGCTTTCTTT.

The V gene is TRBV4-3, the J gene TRBJ2-7; 7 bases map to TRBD1. Germline lookup yields CDR1 LGHNA and CDR2 YSLEER. CDR3 length: 14 amino acids. Trimming took 4 bases from V and 3 from J; bases not matched to a gene: 6. Here the CDR3 reads CASSPGTANYEQYF. Written as DNA, the CDR3 is TGCGCCAGCAGCCCCGGGACAGCAAACTACGAGCAGTACTTC.

The V and J genes are TRBV6-5 and TRBJ2-2; the D gene is possibly TRBD1 (5 bases). Germline CDR1 reads MNHEY; CDR2 reads SVGAGI. Trimming removed 2 bases at V and 3 bases at J, with 13 bases between. The CDR3 has 16 amino acids. CDR3 DNA: TGTGCCAGCAGTTACACCCCCCCCAGGGACACCGGGGAGCTGTTTTTT. This sequence encodes CASSYTPPRDTGELFF.

With regard to this clonotype: This sequence may be a read error, since a much larger clone differs from it by one base. The chain uses TRBV20-1 and TRBJ1-4, with D perhaps matching TRBD1 (5 bases). Germline values: CDR1 DFQATT, CDR2 SNEGSKA (reference sequence). V was shortened by 0 bases and J by 4 bases, with 15 bases between the two germline ends. The CDR3 totals 16 residues. The CDR3 nucleotides are TGCAGTGCTAGAGACGGGGGTCTGAGCTATAATGAAAAACTGTTTTTT. It is translated as CSARDGGLSYNEKLFF.

V usage is TRBV9 and J usage is TRBJ2-7, with 11 nucleotides matching TRBD2. Germline values: CDR1 SGDLS, CDR2 YYNGEE. The CDR3 sequence is 16 residues long. J gave up 4 bases and V 4 bases, and 10 bases lay outside the gene matches. CDR3 loop: CASSPQPGLAVYEQYF. The CDR3 DNA is TGTGCCAGCAGCCCCCAACCGGGACTAGCGGTTTACGAGCAGTACTTC.